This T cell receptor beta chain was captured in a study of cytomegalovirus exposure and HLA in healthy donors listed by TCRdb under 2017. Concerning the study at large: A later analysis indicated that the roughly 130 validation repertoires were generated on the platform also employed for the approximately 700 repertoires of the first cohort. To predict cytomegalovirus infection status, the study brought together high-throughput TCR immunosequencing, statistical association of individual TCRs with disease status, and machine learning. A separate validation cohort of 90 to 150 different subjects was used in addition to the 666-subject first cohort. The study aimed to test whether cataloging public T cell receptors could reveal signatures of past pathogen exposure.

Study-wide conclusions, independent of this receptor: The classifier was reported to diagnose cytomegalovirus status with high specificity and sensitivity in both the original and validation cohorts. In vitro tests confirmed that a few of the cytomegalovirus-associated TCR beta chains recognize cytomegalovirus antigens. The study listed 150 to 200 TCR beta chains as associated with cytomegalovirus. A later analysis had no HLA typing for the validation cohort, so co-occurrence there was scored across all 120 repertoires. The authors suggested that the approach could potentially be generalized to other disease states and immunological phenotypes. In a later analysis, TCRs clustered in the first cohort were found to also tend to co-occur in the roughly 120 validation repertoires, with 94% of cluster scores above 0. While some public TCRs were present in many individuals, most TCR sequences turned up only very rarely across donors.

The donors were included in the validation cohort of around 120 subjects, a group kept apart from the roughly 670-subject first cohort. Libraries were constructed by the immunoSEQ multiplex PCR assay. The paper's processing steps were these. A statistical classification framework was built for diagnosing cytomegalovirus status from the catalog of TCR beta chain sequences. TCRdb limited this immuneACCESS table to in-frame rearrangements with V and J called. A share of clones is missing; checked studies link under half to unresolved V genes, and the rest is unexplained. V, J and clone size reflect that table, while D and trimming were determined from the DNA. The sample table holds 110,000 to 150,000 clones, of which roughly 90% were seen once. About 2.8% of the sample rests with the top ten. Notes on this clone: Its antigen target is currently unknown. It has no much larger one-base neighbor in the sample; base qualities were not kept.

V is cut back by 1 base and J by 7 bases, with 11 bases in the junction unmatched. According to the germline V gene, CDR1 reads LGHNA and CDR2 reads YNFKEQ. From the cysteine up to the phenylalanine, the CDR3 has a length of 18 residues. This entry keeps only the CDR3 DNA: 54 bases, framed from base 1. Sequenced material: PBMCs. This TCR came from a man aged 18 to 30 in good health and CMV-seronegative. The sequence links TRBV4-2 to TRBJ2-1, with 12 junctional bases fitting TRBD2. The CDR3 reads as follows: CASSQGASGGAAGNEQFF. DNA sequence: TGTGCCAGCAGCCAAGGGGCTAGCGGGGGGGCCGCTGGGAATGAGCAGTTCTTC.